A selection of T cell receptor beta chains follows, all from one sample in a study of cytomegalovirus exposure and HLA in healthy donors. Method: immunoSEQ multiplex PCR; TCRdb's copy keeps in-frame clones and lacks some. The sample has 70,000 or so clones, roughly 94% seen once. The sample comprised PBMCs. The receptors come from a man aged 18 to 29 in good health and CMV-seropositive. CDR3s include the opening cysteine and the closing phenylalanine or tryptophan. Fields, in order: D gene, V gene, CDR3 protein. D genes are given only for firm matches.

>TRBD1|TRBV9
CASSPSTGQTEAFF
>TRBD1|TRBV7-9
CASPGQGPTGELFF
>.|TRBV9
CASSVLGDRRDEQYF
>TRBD1|TRBV19
CASSMAQGTVLSYEQYF
>TRBD1|TRBV10-3
CAIKGTENTEAFF
>.|TRBV2
CASRSTGSYEQYF
>TRBD1|TRBV4-1
CASSQQRTGSYSGANVLTF
>.|TRBV19
CASSIFPGSEYEQYF
>.|TRBV15
CATSRDRSYTGELFF
>.|TRBV2
CASSDRGTYSNTGELFF
>.|TRBV7-3
CASSPPGLRDTGELFF
>.|TRBV7-7
CASSPKTGSTDTQYF
>.|TRBV28
CASSLPRSNQPQHF
>TRBD2|TRBV10-3
CAISEQGRGLAVNNEQFF
>.|TRBV10-1
CASCPYEQYF
>TRBD2|TRBV15
CATSRDLGTSGSNPQETQYF
>TRBD1|TRBV18
CASSPDRGLSEQYF
>.|TRBV15
CATSSADLTDTQYF
>TRBD2|TRBV7-2
CASSSGLAGVSDTQYF
>.|TRBV30
CAWSVPRTAQETQYF
>TRBD2|TRBV19
CASKPTSGTDTQYF
>TRBD1|TRBV30
CAWSPTGRYEQYF
>.|TRBV19
CATSGVADTQYF
>TRBD1|TRBV28
CASTTQGQSSGNTIYF
>.|TRBV28
CASSFQSYEQYF
>.|TRBV6-1
CASSLGQFQETQYF
>TRBD1|TRBV27
CASSTGQGPQETQYF
>TRBD2|TRBV9
CASSVSGRNDEQFF
>.|TRBV6-1
CASSESIARYNYGYTF
>TRBD2|TRBV30
CAWSRGLAGRGSYNEQFF
>TRBD1|TRBV19
CASSIGDRGRQPQHF
>TRBD1|TRBV5-1
CASRGFNRGYEQYF
>TRBD2|TRBV7-6
CASSLETSGWFF
>TRBD2|TRBV11-2
CASSSPLAEVDYEQYF
>TRBD1|TRBV5-1
CASSLTGGAETEAFF
>.|TRBV18
CASSPSARDIGTDTQYF
>TRBD1|TRBV9
CASSVDRGFSEAFF
>.|TRBV7-3
CASRRTTGNTGELFF
>TRBD1|TRBV30
CAWTGGSTEAFF